The sample holds a few counts of the clone carrying this T cell receptor (beta chain). Its target is not known. The investigators reverse transcribed all of the isolated RNA, so they sequenced expressed TCRB transcripts. Naive, central memory and regulatory T cell samples produced a mean of approximately 3.9 million reads. Clones were sequenced by immunoSEQ multiplex PCR, and TCRdb holds only the in-frame ones, with some missing. The sample holds 500,000 to 850,000 clones, roughly an eighth seen once. This sample stems from a study of beta chain features in type 1 diabetes. Study observations and caveats: Any HLA type influence on TCRB rearrangement was left unresolved here. Type 1 diabetes patients had TCRB CDR3s that were shorter (moderately but significantly so) in all four CD4+ subsets. Fewer junction insertions and more nucleotide deletions appeared in type 1 diabetes patients.

The germline CDR1 and CDR2 sequences are SEHNR and FQNEAQ (reference sequence). With 1 base removed from V and 2 bases from J, the gap between germline ends came to 12 bases. There are 16 residues in the CDR3. Sequencing input: naive CD4+ T cells from blood. This clonotype was sampled from a man aged 18 to 30 with type 1 diabetes. The chain uses TRBV7-9 and TRBJ1-5, with D maybe TRBD1 (5 bases). The CDR3 region is CASSLGSGFGNQPQHF. DNA of the CDR3: TGTGCCAGCAGCTTAGGTTCAGGGTTTGGCAATCAGCCCCAGCATTTT.